This T cell receptor beta chain emerged from a study of blood T cell repertoires in COVID-19. Study summary: The United States, Italy and Spain provided the acute and convalescent COVID-19 samples. Sources were T cells, B-cell-depleted T cells, or PBMCs; the material itself was cDNA or gDNA.

Only in-frame clones appear in the TCRdb table, and some are missing; sequencing was by immunoSEQ multiplex PCR. The sample carries approximately 28,000 clones, approximately 90% recorded once. The receptor was isolated from a human donor in a cohort sampled during active COVID-19. The sequenced material came from peripheral blood.

CDR3: CARGEGGRAGELFF. In DNA, the CDR3 is TGTGCCAGGGGGGAGGGGGGCCGGGCCGGGGAGCTGTTTTTT. This sequence joins TRBV19 and TRBJ2-2; D is perhaps TRBD2 (7 bases). The V end was cut by 9 bases, the J end by 6 bases, with 17 bases between. Germline values: CDR1 LNHDA, CDR2 SQIVND (reference sequence). There are 14 residues in the CDR3.